These 8 T cell receptor beta chains came from one sample sequenced in a study of blood T cell repertoires in COVID-19. Using immunoSEQ multiplex PCR, the repertoire was profiled, and TCRdb retains in-frame clones only, with some absent. The data hold about 120,000 clones, with around 86% observed a single time. Material: peripheral blood. These receptors were taken from a man aged 55 to 70 with acute or convalescent COVID-19.

The chain couples TRBV19 to TRBJ1-5; no reliable D call. The V end lost 4 bases, the J end lost 5 bases, and 6 bases lay between the germline ends. The CDR3 is 12 amino acids. Per the germline V gene, CDR1 is LNHDA and CDR2 is SQIVND (reference sequence). The CDR3 loop is CASSRGHQPQHF. CDR3 in DNA: TGTGCCAGTAGTAGAGGCCATCAGCCCCAGCATTTT.

This CDR3 reads CASRVRDNNNQPQHF. In DNA, the CDR3 is TGTGCCAGCAGAGTCCGGGACAACAACAATCAGCCCCAGCATTTT. J is TRBJ1-5 and V is TRBV2; maybe TRBD1 (6 bases). This CDR3 contains 15 residues. In germline, CDR1 is SNHLY, CDR2 FYNNEI. V shed 6 bases and J shed 3 bases, with 15 bases lying between them.

This chain links TRBV21-1 with TRBJ1-3; TRBD1 is taken as the D call from the table, unchecked against the DNA. TRBV21-1 is flagged as a pseudogene. The CDR3 is made up of 18 amino acids. CDR3 sequence: CASSGRCRRGVAGNTIYF. In DNA form, the CDR3 reads TGTGCCAGCAGCGGACGCTGCCGCAGGGGAGTAGCTGGAAACACCATATATTTT.

This clone came up a few times. The chain couples TRBV12-1 to TRBJ1-5. TRBV12-1 is a listed pseudogene. CDR3 size: 16 residues. The CDR3 sequence: CASNPEPRVGGEPQHF. CDR3 coding DNA: TGTGCCAGCAATCCGGAACCGCGGGTCGGAGGGGAGCCCCAGCATTTT.

As concerns this clone: The CDR3 does not end in the conserved phenylalanine or tryptophan, so this is likely a read error. No DNA is shown, since the ends of the CDR3 on it are uncertain; the CDR3 is the one TCRdb lists. The CDR3 spells CSARTGGLTYL. The V gene is TRBV29-1, the J gene TRBJ1-2; the table's D call, TRBD1, was not checked against the DNA. Germline values: CDR1 SQVTM, CDR2 ANQGSEA. Including both end residues, the CDR3 is 11 amino acids long.

The chain recombines TRBV4-1 with TRBJ1-4; D unresolved. This CDR3 has 18 residues. Between the trimmed V and J ends, which lost 1 base and 4 bases, there was a span of 19 bases. Germline CDR1 is MGHRA and CDR2 is YSYEKL. Here the CDR3 reads CASSQAGVASTVNEKLFF. In nucleotides, the CDR3 is TGCGCCAGCAGCCAAGCGGGAGTGGCATCGACGGTTAATGAAAAACTGTTTTTT.

This clone was detected once. V is TRBV20-1 and J is TRBJ2-3; D may be TRBD2 (5 bases). The V and J ends lost 3 bases and 6 bases respectively, with 7 bases between them. This CDR3 comprises 11 residues. Per germline, CDR1 DFQATT and CDR2 SNEGSKA (reference sequence). Written as DNA, the CDR3 is TGCAGTGCTAGTAGGGAGGATACGCAGTATTTT. Translation: CSASREDTQYF.

This clone was seen only once. The chain recombines TRBV19 with TRBJ1-5; D may be TRBD1 (6 bases). Trimming removed 1 base at V and 7 bases at J, with 17 bases between. There are 16 residues in the CDR3. The germline CDR1 and CDR2 sequences are LNHDA and SQIVND (reference sequence). CDR3 bases: TGTGCCAGTAGTATAGTTTCGGGGGGCCTTGGCCAGCCCCAGCATTTT. The encoded protein is CASSIVSGGLGQPQHF.